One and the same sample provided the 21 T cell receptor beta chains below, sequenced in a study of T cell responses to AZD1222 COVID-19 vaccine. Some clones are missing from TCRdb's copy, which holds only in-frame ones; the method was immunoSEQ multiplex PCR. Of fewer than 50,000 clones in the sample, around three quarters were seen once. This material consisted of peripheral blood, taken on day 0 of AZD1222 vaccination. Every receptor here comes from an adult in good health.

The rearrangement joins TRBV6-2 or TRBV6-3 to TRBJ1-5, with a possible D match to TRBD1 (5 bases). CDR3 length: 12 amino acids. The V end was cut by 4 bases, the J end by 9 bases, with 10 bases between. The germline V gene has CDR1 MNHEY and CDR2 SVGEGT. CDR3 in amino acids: CASSSGLGPQHF. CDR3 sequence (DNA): TGTGCCAGCAGTTCGGGACTCGGGCCCCAGCATTTT.

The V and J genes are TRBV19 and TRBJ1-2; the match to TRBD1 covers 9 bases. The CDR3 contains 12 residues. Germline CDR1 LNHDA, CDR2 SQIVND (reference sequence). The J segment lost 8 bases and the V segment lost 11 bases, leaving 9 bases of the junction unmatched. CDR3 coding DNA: TGTGCCGCGAGACAGGGGGATTGGGGCTACACCTTC. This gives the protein CAARQGDWGYTF.

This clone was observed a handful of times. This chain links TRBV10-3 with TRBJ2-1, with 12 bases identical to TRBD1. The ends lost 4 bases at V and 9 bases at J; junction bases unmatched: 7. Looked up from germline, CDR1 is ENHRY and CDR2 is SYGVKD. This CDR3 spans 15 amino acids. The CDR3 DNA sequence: TGTGCCATCAGTGCCGGGACAGGGGGCCTTATTGAGCAGTTCTTC. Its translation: CAISAGTGGLIEQFF.

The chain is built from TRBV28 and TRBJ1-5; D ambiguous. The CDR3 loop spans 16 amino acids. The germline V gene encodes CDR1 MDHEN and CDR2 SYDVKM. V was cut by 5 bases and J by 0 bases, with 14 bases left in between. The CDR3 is CASSPTRPRSNQPQHF. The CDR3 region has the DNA TGTGCCAGCAGTCCCACCAGACCACGTAGCAATCAGCCCCAGCATTTT.

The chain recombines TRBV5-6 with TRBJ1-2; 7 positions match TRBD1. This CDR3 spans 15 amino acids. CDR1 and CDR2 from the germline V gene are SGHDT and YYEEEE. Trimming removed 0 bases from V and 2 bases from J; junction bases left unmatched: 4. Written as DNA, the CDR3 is TGTGCCAGCAGCTTGGCTGGGACAGACAACTATGGCTACACCTTC. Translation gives CASSLAGTDNYGYTF. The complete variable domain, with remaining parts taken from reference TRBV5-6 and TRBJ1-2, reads DAGVTQSPTHLIKTRGQQVTLRCSPKSGHDTVSWYQQALGQGPQFIFQYYEEEERQRGNFPDRFSGHQFPNYSSELNVNALLLGDSALYLCASSLAGTDNYGYTFGSGTRLTVV.

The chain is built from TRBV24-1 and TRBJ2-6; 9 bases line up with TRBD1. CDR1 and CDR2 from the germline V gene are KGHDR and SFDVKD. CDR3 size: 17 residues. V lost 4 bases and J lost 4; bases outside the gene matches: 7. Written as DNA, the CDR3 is TGTGCCACCAGTGACTGGACAGGGGTGGCCGGGGCCAACGTCCTGACTTTC. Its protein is CATSDWTGVAGANVLTF.

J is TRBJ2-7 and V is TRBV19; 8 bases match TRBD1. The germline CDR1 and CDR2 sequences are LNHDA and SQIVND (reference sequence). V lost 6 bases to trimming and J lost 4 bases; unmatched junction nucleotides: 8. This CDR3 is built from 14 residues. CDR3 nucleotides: TGTGCCAGTAGCGGGACAGGATTTTCATACGAGCAGTACTTC. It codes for CASSGTGFSYEQYF.

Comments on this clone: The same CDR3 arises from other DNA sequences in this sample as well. In DNA form, the CDR3 reads TGTGCCACCAGCAGAGATTACGGGAACACTGAAGCTTTCTTT. It encodes CATSRDYGNTEAFF. The V and J genes are TRBV15 and TRBJ1-1; D remains ambiguous. Trimming shortened V by 0 bases and J by 1 base, and 6 bases separated the two germline ends. Looked up from germline, CDR1 is LNHNV and CDR2 is YYDKDF (reference sequence). CDR3 length: 14 amino acids.

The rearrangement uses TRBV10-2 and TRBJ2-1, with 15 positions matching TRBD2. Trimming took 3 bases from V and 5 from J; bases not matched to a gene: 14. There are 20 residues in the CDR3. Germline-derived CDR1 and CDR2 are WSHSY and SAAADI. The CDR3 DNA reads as TGCGCCAGCAGTGACCCCCAGGGACTAGCGGGAGGCCCCCCCCACAATGAGCAGTTCTTC. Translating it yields CASSDPQGLAGGPPHNEQFF.

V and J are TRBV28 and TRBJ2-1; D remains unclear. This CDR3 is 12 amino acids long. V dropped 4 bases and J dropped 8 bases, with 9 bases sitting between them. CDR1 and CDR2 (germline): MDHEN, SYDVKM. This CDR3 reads CASSSLLDEQFF. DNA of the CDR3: TGTGCCAGCAGTTCCCTCCTGGATGAGCAGTTCTTC.

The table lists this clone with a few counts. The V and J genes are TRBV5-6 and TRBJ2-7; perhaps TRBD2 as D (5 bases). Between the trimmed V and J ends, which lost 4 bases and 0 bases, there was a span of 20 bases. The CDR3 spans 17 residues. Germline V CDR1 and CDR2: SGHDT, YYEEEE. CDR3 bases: TGTGCCAGCAGCCGGCGGGCGGCGGGTCTTAGCTCCTACGAGCAGTACTTC. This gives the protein CASSRRAAGLSSYEQYF.

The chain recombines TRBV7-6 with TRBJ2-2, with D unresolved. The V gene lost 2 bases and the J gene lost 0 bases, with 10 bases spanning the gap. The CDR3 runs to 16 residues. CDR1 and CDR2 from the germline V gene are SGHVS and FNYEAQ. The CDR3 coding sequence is TGTGCCAGCAGCTTACAGCGCCTCGCGAACACCGGGGAGCTGTTTTTT. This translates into CASSLQRLANTGELFF.

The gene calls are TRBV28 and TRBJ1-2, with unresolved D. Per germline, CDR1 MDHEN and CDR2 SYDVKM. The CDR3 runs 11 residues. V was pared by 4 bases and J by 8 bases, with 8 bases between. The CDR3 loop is CASSSDGGYTF. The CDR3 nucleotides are TGTGCCAGCAGTTCGGACGGCGGCTACACCTTC.

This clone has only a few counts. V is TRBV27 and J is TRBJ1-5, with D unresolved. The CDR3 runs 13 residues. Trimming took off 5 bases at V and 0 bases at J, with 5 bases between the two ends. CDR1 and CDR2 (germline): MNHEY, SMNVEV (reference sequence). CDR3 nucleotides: TGTGCCAGCAGTATGTATAGCAATCAGCCCCAGCATTTT. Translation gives CASSMYSNQPQHF.

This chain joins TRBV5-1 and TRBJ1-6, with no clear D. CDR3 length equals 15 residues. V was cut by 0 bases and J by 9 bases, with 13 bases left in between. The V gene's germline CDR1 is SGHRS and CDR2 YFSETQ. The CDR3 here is CASSLEQAVGSPLHF. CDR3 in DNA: TGCGCCAGCAGCTTGGAGCAGGCGGTTGGTTCACCCCTCCACTTT.

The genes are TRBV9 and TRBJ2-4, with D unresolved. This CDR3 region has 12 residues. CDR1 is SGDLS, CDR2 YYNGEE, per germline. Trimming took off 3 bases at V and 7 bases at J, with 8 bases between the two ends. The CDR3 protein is CASSGDLNIQYF. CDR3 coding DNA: TGTGCCAGCAGCGGCGACTTGAACATTCAGTACTTC.

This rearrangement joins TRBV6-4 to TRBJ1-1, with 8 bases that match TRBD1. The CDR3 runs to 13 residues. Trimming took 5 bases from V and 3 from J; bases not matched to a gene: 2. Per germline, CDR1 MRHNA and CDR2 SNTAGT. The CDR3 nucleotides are TGTGCCAGCAGTCTACAGGGGGACACTGAAGCTTTCTTT. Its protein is CASSLQGDTEAFF.

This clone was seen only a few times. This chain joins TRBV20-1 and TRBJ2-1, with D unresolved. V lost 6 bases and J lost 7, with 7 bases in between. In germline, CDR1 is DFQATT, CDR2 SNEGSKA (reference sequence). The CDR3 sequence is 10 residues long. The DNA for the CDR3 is TGCAGTGCATTAGAGAATGAGCAGTTCTTC. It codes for CSALENEQFF.

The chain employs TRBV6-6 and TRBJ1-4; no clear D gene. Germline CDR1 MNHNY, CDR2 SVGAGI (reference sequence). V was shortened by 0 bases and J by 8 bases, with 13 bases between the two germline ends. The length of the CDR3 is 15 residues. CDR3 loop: CASSYSNGLGEKLFF. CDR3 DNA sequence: TGTGCCAGCAGTTACTCGAATGGACTTGGGGAAAAACTGTTTTTT.

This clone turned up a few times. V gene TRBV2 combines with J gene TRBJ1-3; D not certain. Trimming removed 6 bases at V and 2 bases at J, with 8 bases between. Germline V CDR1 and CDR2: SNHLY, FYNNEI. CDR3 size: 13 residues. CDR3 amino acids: CASSALPGNTIYF. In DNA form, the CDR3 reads TGTGCCAGCAGCGCCCTTCCTGGAAACACCATATATTTT.

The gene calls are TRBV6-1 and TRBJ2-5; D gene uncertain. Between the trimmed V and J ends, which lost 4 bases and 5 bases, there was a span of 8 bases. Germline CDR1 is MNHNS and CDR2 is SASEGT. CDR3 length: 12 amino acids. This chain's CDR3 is CASSAAGETQYF. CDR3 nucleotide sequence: TGTGCCAGCAGTGCAGCTGGGGAGACCCAGTACTTC.